This T cell receptor beta chain was documented in a study of blood T cell repertoires in COVID-19. Study-level information: Acute-phase and convalescent COVID-19 samples originated in the United States, Italy and Spain. Sources were T cells, B-cell-depleted T cells, or PBMCs; the material itself was cDNA or gDNA.

Source study methods: Scientists estimated how many nucleated cells there were by amplifying reference gene primers. Generated by immunoSEQ multiplex PCR, the TCRdb table keeps only in-frame clones and is missing some. The V and J calls and the clone size are those of that table, but D and trimming were determined from the DNA. The repertoire holds over 250,000 clones, with about 87% as singletons. The sequencing sample was made of peripheral blood. The sequence derives from a woman in her forties who had recovered from COVID-19.

CDR3 in DNA: TGTGCCAGCATGCGGGACAGGGCTTACATGGCTGAAGCTTTCTTT. Its protein product is CASMRDRAYMAEAFF. The chain joins TRBV2 to TRBJ1-1; 9 bases are a match to TRBD1. This CDR3 is built from 15 residues. V shed 7 bases, J shed 6 bases, and the junction held 12 bases outside the gene matches. Germline V gene data show CDR1 as SNHLY and CDR2 as FYNNEI.